The present TCR beta chain was sequenced within a study of OX40 agonist ivuxolimab in advanced cancers. About this clone itself: Antigen specificity is unknown.

CDR1 is SNHLY, CDR2 FYNNEI, per germline. The CDR3 totals 13 residues. V gave up 9 bases and J gave up 1 base, with 7 bases separating them. Blood sampling took place at baseline, cycle 4 day 1, and cycle 7 day 1. TCRdb's copy holds only in-frame clones and misses some; the assay was immunoSEQ multiplex PCR. The repertoire holds 55,000 to 85,000 clones, with 86% as singletons. Study results and limitations: Expanded clones were, on average, more numerous among CD8+ T cells than CD4+.

This material consisted of CD4+ or CD8+ T cells sorted from blood, taken in a trial of the OX40 agonist ivuxolimab. The clonotype was recovered from an adult with an advanced solid tumor such as melanoma, head and neck, liver or kidney cancer. The J gene is TRBJ2-6, the V gene TRBV2; TRBD2 is a possible D gene (5 bases). CDR3 nucleotide sequence: TGTGCCAGAGGAGGATCTGGGGCCAACGTCCTGACTTTC. It is translated as CARGGSGANVLTF. Full variable domain (missing parts from reference TRBV2 and TRBJ2-6): EPEVTQTPSHQVTQMGQEVILRCVPISNHLYFYWYRQILGQKVEFLVSFYNNEISEKSEIFDDQFSVERPDGSNFTLKIRSTKLEDSAMYFCARGGSGANVLTFGAGSRLTVL.